This T cell receptor beta chain was profiled in a study of technical replicates of blood from several donors. This CDR3 comprises 14 residues. The germline V and J ends were trimmed by 2 bases and 5 bases, with 12 bases remaining between them. Germline loops: CDR1 MNHEY, CDR2 SMNVEV (reference sequence). Measured with immunoSEQ multiplex PCR; TCRdb has only the in-frame clones, and not every one. The sample includes roughly 67,000 clones, 98% seen only once; the top ten take under 0.2%. The genes are TRBV27 and TRBJ2-5; a possible D gene is TRBD2 (6 bases). Sequenced material: T cells isolated from PBMCs. This receptor was obtained from a human donor in good health. The CDR3 here is CASSLTPRGETQYF. CDR3 DNA: TGTGCCAGCAGTTTAACCCCCCGGGGGGAGACCCAGTACTTC.